Listed below are T cell receptor beta chains from one sample, sequenced in a study of OX40 agonist ivuxolimab in advanced cancers. TCRdb keeps only in-frame clones here, not all; method: immunoSEQ multiplex PCR. Of approximately 100,000 clones in the sample, 85% to 90% were seen once. The sequencing here drew on CD4+ or CD8+ T cells sorted from blood, taken in a trial of the OX40 agonist ivuxolimab. These receptors all come from an adult with an advanced solid tumor such as melanoma, head and neck, liver or kidney cancer. The CDR3 runs from the conserved cysteine through the conserved F or W. Each record gives: D gene, J gene, clone size, V gene, CDR3 DNA, CDR3 protein. D genes are given only for firm matches. Clone sizes are given selectively: once, few, many, or a class where the clone is expanded.

- TRBJ2-7 - TRBV18 TGTGCCAGCTCACCATTGAACAGGGGGGCGGGGGACGAGCAGTACTTC CASSPLNRGAGDEQYF
- TRBJ2-5 once TRBV5-1 TGCGCCAGCAGCCCTGACCTGCAAGAGACCCAGTACTTC CASSPDLQETQYF
- TRBJ2-1 - TRBV2 TGTGCCAGCAGTGAATACCTTTACAATGAGCAGTTCTTC CASSEYLYNEQFF
- TRBJ1-4 - TRBV9 TGTGCCAGCAGCGCGAAAGGGGGAGGAGATGAAAAACTGTTTTTT CASSAKGGGDEKLFF
- TRBJ2-5 once TRBV28 TGTGCCAGCAGTAGCCCAGGGCGCGGGTTAGGAGAGACCCAGTACTTC CASSSPGRGLGETQYF
- TRBJ1-1 - TRBV11-2 TGTGCCAGCAGCCCCGATCAGAACACTGAAGCTTTCTTT CASSPDQNTEAFF
- TRBJ1-2 - TRBV7-2 TGTGCCAGCAGCTCCGACCGGGTCCTCTACACCTTC CASSSDRVLYTF
- TRBJ2-7 - TRBV21-1 TGTGCCAGCAGCAAAGGGGAAGGACACTACGAGCAGTACTTC CASSKGEGHYEQYF
- TRBJ2-7 - TRBV5-1 TGCGCCAGCAGCGGGGTGGGGGAGAGCTCCTACGAGCAGTACTTC CASSGVGESSYEQYF
TRBD1 TRBJ1-2 once TRBV19 TGTGCCAGTAGATCCGGGACAGGGAAGGTTTATGGCTACACCTTC CASRSGTGKVYGYTF
- TRBJ2-3 once TRBV29-1 TGCAGCGTTGCGGCGGGCACAGATACGCAGTATTTT CSVAAGTDTQYF
- TRBJ1-1 - TRBV30 TGTGCCTGGAGGGGAGTCCAGCGAGCTTTCTTT CAWRGVQRAFF
- TRBJ1-4 - TRBV11-2 TGTGCCAGCAGGGGGATGACGGAAAAACTGTTTTTT CASRGMTEKLFF
- TRBJ2-7 few TRBV28 TGTGCCAGCAGTTCCGCTAGCATAACCTACGAGCAGTACTTC CASSSASITYEQYF
- TRBJ1-5 - TRBV19 TGTGCCAGTAGTATAGAGTGGGGAGGTAGGCAGCCCCAGCATTTT CASSIEWGGRQPQHF
- TRBJ1-4 - TRBV5-1 TGCGCCAGCAGCCCCCGACCCTTGGGCAATGAAAAACTGTTTTTT CASSPRPLGNEKLFF
- TRBJ2-5 - TRBV10-2 TGCGCCAGCAGTGAGGGCCGAATGGAGACCCAGTACTTC CASSEGRMETQYF
TRBD1 TRBJ2-3 - TRBV6-4 TGTGCCAGCAGTGTCTCAGGGGGCGCTGGGGATACGCAGTATTTT CASSVSGGAGDTQYF
TRBD2 TRBJ2-3 - TRBV11-3 TGTGCCAGCAGCTCGAGGCGGGGGGGAGATACGCAGTATTTT CASSSRRGGDTQYF
TRBD2 TRBJ2-7 - TRBV2 TGTGCCAGCAGCGGACTAGCGGGGGTGCGGGAGCAGTACTTC CASSGLAGVREQYF
TRBD2 TRBJ2-2 once TRBV28 TGTGCCAGCAGTCCTCCAGCGGGGGCCCAGCTGTTTTTT CASSPPAGAQLFF
- TRBJ2-5 - TRBV7-3 TGTGCCAGCAGCCCTACCCTATCAGCGGGGACCCAGTACTTC CASSPTLSAGTQYF
- TRBJ2-7 once TRBV4-2 TGTGCCAGCAGCCAAGAACCGGGACAATTCAACGAGCAGTACTTC CASSQEPGQFNEQYF
- TRBJ1-1 - TRBV28 TGTGCCAGCAGTTTAGGGACGGCCTTTAACACTGAAGCTTTCTTT CASSLGTAFNTEAFF
- TRBJ2-2 - TRBV18 TGTGCCAGCTCACCATCAGGCGCCGGGGAGCTGTTTTTT CASSPSGAGELFF
- TRBJ1-1 - TRBV11-2 TGTGCCAGCAGTCTTAGGGGGGGAGGGAACACTGAAGCTTTCTTT CASSLRGGGNTEAFF
- TRBJ2-1 - TRBV2 TGTGCCAGCAGTCCCCTCGTGGGTGAGCAGTTCTTC CASSPLVGEQFF
TRBD1 TRBJ1-1 - TRBV6-5 TGTGCCAGCAGTTACTCGAGCAGGGGGTTGAACACTGAAGCTTTCTTT CASSYSSRGLNTEAFF
- TRBJ1-2 - TRBV7-2 TGTGCCAGCACCTTCTCAGGGCAAGGCTACACCTTC CASTFSGQGYTF
TRBD1 TRBJ2-2 - TRBV11-3 TGTGCCAGCAGCTTAGTCCGTGCCGGGACAGGGGTCCCCGGGGAGCTGTTTTTT CASSLVRAGTGVPGELFF
- TRBJ2-3 - TRBV27 TGTGCCAGCAGTTTAGGGGGGCGGGGCGATACGCAGTATTTT CASSLGGRGDTQYF
- TRBJ1-1 - TRBV10-1 TGCGCCAGCAGTGTAAACAGGTTGGGCAACACTGAAGCTTTCTTT CASSVNRLGNTEAFF
- TRBJ1-6 few TRBV28 TGTGCCAGCAGTAGCCCCCAGTGGACACTAAAGTGG CASSSPQWTLKW
TRBD1 TRBJ2-3 - TRBV7-2 TGTGCCAGCAGCTTAAGCAGCGGCAGGGGGCGCTCAGATACGCAGTATTTT CASSLSSGRGRSDTQYF
- TRBJ2-2 - TRBV7-3 TGTGCCAGCAGCTTAGGTCCGACCGGGGAGCTGTTTTTT CASSLGPTGELFF
- TRBJ2-5 - TRBV28 TGTGCCAGCAGTTCCGCCCAGCCTCAAGAGACCCAGTACTTC CASSSAQPQETQYF
- TRBJ1-3 - TRBV19 TGTGCCAGTAGTAGCGCCGACCTCTCTGGAAACACCATATATTTT CASSSADLSGNTIYF